A selection of T cell receptor beta chains follows, all from one sample in a study of T-cell reconstitution after alpha-beta-depleted transplantation in children. Via MiXCR, TCRdb re-called the PCR reads, giving one row per CDR3 protein. The profile shows fewer than 150,000 distinct CDR3 sequences, roughly 23% of them singletons. Here the sequenced sample was PBMCs, mostly from graft donor cells, taken 180 days after TCRalphabeta/CD19-depleted stem cell transplant. The source of these receptors is a male patient aged 2-10 years who had a stem cell transplant for chronic granulomatous disease, so the T cells may come from the graft donor. The CDR3 runs from the conserved cysteine through the conserved F or W. A D gene is named only where the DNA matches it firmly. Where a row states a size, it is once, few, many or the class of an expanded clone; other rows omit it.

CDR3: CTSSLSQRSIVNTEAFF; DNA: TGCACCAGCAGTTTATCGCAAAGGAGTATTGTGAATACTGAAGCTTTCTTT; J: TRBJ1-1; D: .; V: TRBV27; size: .
CDR3: CASSLRSGDLYNEQFF; DNA: TGTGCCAGCAGCTTAAGAAGCGGGGACCTTTACAATGAGCAGTTCTTC; J: TRBJ2-1; D: TRBD2; V: TRBV7-9; size: .
CDR3: CASSLLRDTEAFF; DNA: TGCGCCAGCAGCTTATTGAGGGACACTGAAGCTTTCTTT; J: TRBJ1-1; D: .; V: TRBV5-1; size: .
CDR3: CASSSGHEQFF; DNA: TGTGCCAGCAGTTCAGGCCATGAGCAGTTCTTC; J: TRBJ2-1; D: .; V: TRBV27; size: many
CDR3: CASSFTGGSTDTQYF; DNA: TGCGCCAGCAGCTTCACCGGGGGGAGCACAGATACGCAGTATTTT; J: TRBJ2-3; D: TRBD2; V: TRBV5-1; size: many
CDR3: CASSHGLINEKLFF; DNA: TGTGCCAGCAGTCACGGACTGATCAATGAAAAACTGTTTTTT; J: TRBJ1-4; D: .; V: TRBV6-2/TRBV6-3; size: few
CDR3: CASSPGLAGGPEQFF; DNA: TGTGCCAGCAGTCCTGGACTAGCGGGGGGGCCTGAGCAGTTCTTC; J: TRBJ2-1; D: TRBD2; V: TRBV12-3/TRBV12-4; size: .
CDR3: CASSPQSQGAANEKLFF; DNA: TGTGCCAGCAGCCCCCAATCCCAGGGGGCAGCTAATGAAAAACTGTTTTTT; J: TRBJ1-4; D: TRBD1; V: TRBV14; size: few
CDR3: CASSLAWREQFF; DNA: TGTGCCAGCAGCTTGGCTTGGAGGGAGCAGTTCTTC; J: TRBJ2-1; D: .; V: TRBV5-5; size: many
CDR3: CASGRLAEDTQYF; DNA: TGTGCCAGCGGTCGGTTAGCGGAGGATACGCAGTATTTT; J: TRBJ2-3; D: .; V: TRBV6-6; size: few
CDR3: CASTGGLSYEQYF; DNA: TGTGCCAGTACAGGGGGCTTATCCTACGAGCAGTACTTC; J: TRBJ2-7; D: TRBD1; V: TRBV28; size: few
CDR3: CASSFLKSRRASGYNEQFF; DNA: TGTGCCAGCAGTTTTCTCAAATCCCGGCGGGCTAGCGGTTACAATGAGCAGTTCTTC; J: TRBJ2-1; D: TRBD2; V: TRBV27; size: .
CDR3: CSASDYAGEADQFF; DNA: TGCAGTGCTAGCGACTATGCGGGAGAGGCGGACCAGTTCTTC; J: TRBJ2-1; D: TRBD2; V: TRBV20-1; size: once
CDR3: CSARQGGYGYTF; DNA: TGCAGTGCTAGACAGGGTGGTTATGGCTACACCTTC; J: TRBJ1-2; D: .; V: TRBV20-1; size: medium-sized
CDR3: CASSLTGGVGTGELFF; DNA: TGTGCCAGCAGCCTCACGGGGGGGGTAGGCACCGGGGAGCTGTTTTTT; J: TRBJ2-2; D: TRBD2; V: TRBV6-1; size: .
CDR3: CASSLLNMNTEAFF; DNA: TGTGCCAGCAGCTTGCTGAATATGAACACTGAAGCTTTCTTT; J: TRBJ1-1; D: .; V: TRBV5-5; size: many
CDR3: CASSQSRVTEAFF; DNA: TGTGCCAGCAGCCAATCAAGGGTCACTGAAGCTTTCTTT; J: TRBJ1-1; D: .; V: TRBV12-3/TRBV12-4; size: few
CDR3: CARGPGLFSYEQYF; DNA: TGTGCCAGGGGCCCCGGGCTCTTCTCCTACGAGCAGTACTTC; J: TRBJ2-7; D: .; V: TRBV5-3; size: .
CDR3: CASSYSTLTDEQFF; DNA: TGTGCCAGCAGTTACTCGACACTGACGGATGAGCAGTTCTTC; J: TRBJ2-1; D: .; V: TRBV6-5; size: .
CDR3: CSARDYMTAGNQPQHF; DNA: TGCAGTGCTAGAGACTATATGACAGCTGGCAATCAGCCCCAGCATTTT; J: TRBJ1-5; D: .; V: TRBV20-1; size: many
CDR3: CASSRNPVSNQPQHF; DNA: TGTGCCAGCAGTCGAAATCCGGTTAGCAATCAGCCCCAGCATTTT; J: TRBJ1-5; D: .; V: TRBV27; size: few
CDR3: CASSFKIYTYEQYF; DNA: TGTGCCAGCAGCTTCAAGATCTACACCTACGAGCAGTACTTC; J: TRBJ2-7; D: .; V: TRBV5-5; size: .
CDR3: CASSFGTDLAHEQYF; DNA: TGCGCCAGCAGCTTCGGGACCGACCTAGCCCACGAGCAGTACTTC; J: TRBJ2-7; D: .; V: TRBV5-1; size: .
CDR3: CSAGQRFREQYF; DNA: TGCAGTGCTGGGCAGAGATTTCGCGAGCAGTACTTC; J: TRBJ2-7; D: .; V: TRBV20-1; size: few